This T cell receptor beta chain came from a study of tumor-infiltrating lymphocytes in localized non-small cell lung cancer. Study-wide results and limits: TCR sequencing covered a subset of patients with enough tissue. Compared with uninvolved lung, tumors showed higher T cell infiltration by TCRbeta sequencing.

Sequenced by immunoSEQ multiplex PCR; TCRdb stores in-frame clones only, minus some. The data hold approximately 14,000 clones, with approximately 80% observed a single time. Germline V gene data show CDR1 as LNHDA and CDR2 as SQIVND (reference sequence). CDR3 length equals 14 residues. Between the trimmed V and J ends, which lost 6 bases and 0 bases, there was a span of 10 bases. As regards this clone: What it binds is not known.

Sequenced material: lung tumor tissue. This clonotype was obtained from a human donor with non-small cell lung cancer. This chain links TRBV19 with TRBJ2-3, with D hard to call. The CDR3, as DNA: TGTGCCAGTAGCCCTCAGCCGAGCACAGATACGCAGTATTTT. Residues: CASSPQPSTDTQYF. Using reference TRBV19 and TRBJ2-3 for the parts outside the CDR3, the full variable domain is DGGITQSPKYLFRKEGQNVTLSCEQNLNHDAMYWYRQDPGQGLRLIYYSQIVNDFQKGDIAEGYSVSREKKESFPLTVTSAQKNPTAFYLCASSPQPSTDTQYFGPGTRLTVL.